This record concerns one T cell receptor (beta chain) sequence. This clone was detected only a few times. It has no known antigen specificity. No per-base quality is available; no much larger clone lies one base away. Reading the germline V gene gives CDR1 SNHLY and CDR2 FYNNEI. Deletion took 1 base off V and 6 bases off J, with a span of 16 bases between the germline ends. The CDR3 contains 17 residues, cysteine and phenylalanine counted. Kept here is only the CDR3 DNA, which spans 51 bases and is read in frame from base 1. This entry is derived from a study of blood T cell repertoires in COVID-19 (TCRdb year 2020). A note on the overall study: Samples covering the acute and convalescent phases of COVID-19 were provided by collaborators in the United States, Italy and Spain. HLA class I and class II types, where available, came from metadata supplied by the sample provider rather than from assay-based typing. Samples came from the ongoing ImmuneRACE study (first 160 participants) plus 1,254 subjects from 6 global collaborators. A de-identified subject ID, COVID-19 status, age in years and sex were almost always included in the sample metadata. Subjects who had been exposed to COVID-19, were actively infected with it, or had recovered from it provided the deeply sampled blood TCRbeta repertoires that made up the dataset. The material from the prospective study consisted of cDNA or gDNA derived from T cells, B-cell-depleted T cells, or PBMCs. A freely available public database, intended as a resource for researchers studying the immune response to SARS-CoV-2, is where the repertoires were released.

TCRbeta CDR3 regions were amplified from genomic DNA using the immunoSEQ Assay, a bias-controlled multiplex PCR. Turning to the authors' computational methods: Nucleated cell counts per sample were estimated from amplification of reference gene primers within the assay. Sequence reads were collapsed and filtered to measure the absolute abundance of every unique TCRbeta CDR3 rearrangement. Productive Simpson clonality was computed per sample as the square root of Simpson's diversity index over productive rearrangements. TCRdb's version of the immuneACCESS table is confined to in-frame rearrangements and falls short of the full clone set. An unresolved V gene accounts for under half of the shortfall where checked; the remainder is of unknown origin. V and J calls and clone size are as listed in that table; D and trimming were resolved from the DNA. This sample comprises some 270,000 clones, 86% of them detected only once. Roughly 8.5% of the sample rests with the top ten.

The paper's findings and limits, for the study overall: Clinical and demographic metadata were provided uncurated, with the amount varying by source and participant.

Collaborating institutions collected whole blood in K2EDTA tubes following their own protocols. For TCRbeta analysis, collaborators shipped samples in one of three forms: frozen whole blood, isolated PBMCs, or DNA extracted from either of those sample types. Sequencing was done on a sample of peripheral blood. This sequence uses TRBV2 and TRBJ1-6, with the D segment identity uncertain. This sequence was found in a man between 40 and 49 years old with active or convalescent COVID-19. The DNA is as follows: TGTGCCAGCAGTGAAGGAGGGTTTGGGGATGGTAATTCACCCCTCCACTTT. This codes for CASSEGGFGDGNSPLHF.